Included here is one TCR beta chain sequence, with context. Its specificity is unknown. This entry is derived from a study of T cell responses to AZD1222 COVID-19 vaccine. Measured with immunoSEQ multiplex PCR; TCRdb has only the in-frame clones, and not every one. The repertoire holds about 77,000 clones, 92% seen once, with more than 4.5% in the top ten. Notes on the study in general: As reported, nearly half of all spike-specific TCRs target variant regions that are unmutated.

The CDR3 runs 15 residues. Germline CDR1 is LGHDT and CDR2 is YNNKEL (reference sequence). The ends were cut back, 2 bases at V and 3 bases at J, with 10 bases in the middle. The chain employs TRBV3-1 (or the pseudogene TRBV3-2) and TRBJ2-2; D might be TRBD1 (6 bases). This clonotype originated in an adult who received the AZD1222 COVID-19 vaccine. The sequences come from peripheral blood, collected 28 days after the second AZD1222 dose. This CDR3 reads CASSQFGQHTGELFF. In DNA, the CDR3 is TGTGCCAGCAGCCAATTCGGACAGCACACCGGGGAGCTGTTTTTT.